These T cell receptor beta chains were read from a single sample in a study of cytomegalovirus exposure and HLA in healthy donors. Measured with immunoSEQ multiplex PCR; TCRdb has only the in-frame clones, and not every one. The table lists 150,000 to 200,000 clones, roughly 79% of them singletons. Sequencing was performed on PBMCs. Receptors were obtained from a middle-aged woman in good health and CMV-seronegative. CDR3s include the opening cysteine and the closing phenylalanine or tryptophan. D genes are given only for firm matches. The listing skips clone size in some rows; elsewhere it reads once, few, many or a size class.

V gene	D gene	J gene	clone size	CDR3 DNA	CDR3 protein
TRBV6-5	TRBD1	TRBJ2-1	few	TGTGCCAGCAGGGTGACAGGGGAATCCTACAATGAGCAGTTCTTC	CASRVTGESYNEQFF
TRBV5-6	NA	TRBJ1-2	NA	TGTGCCAGCAGCTCGGACATCTCTAACTATGGCTACACCTTC	CASSSDISNYGYTF
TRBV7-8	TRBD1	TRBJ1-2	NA	TGTGCCAGCAGCTTAGCAAGGGCAGGGGGCGCAGGCTACACCTTC	CASSLARAGGAGYTF
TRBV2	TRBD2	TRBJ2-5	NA	TGTGCCAGCAGCGGCGGGAGTACGAAAGAAGAGACCCAGTACTTC	CASSGGSTKEETQYF
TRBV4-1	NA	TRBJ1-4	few	TGCGCCAGCAGCCAAGAAAGGGGACTAGTACTGTTTTTT	CASSQERGLVLFF
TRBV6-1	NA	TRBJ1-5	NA	TGTGCCAGCAGTGAAAGGACGCCAGCGGGCAATCAGCCCCAGCATTTT	CASSERTPAGNQPQHF
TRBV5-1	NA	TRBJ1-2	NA	TGCGCCAGCAGCTTGGTTGGACAAGAGAACGGCTACACCTTC	CASSLVGQENGYTF
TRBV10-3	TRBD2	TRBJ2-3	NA	TGTGCCATCAGTGAAGGCGGTGGGGGACTAGCGGCATTAGATACGCAGTATTTT	CAISEGGGGLAALDTQYF
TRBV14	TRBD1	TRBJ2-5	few	TGTGCCAGCAGCCCTCGGACAGGGCTTCAAGAGACCCAGTACTTC	CASSPRTGLQETQYF
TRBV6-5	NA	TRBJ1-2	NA	TGTGCCAGCTTCAGGGCCGGAGCAAGGGCTGGCTACACCTTC	CASFRAGARAGYTF
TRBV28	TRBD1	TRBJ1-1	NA	TGTGCCAGCACCCCCAGACAGGGTAGGGGAGCTTTCTTT	CASTPRQGRGAFF
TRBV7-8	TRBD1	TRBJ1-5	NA	TGTGCCAGCAGCCCGGGGACAGGGAATCAGGGAGGCCCCCAGCATTTT	CASSPGTGNQGGPQHF
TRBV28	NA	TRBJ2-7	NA	TGTGCCAGCAGTTTCAGCGAAGGTCGCTACGAGCAGTACTTC	CASSFSEGRYEQYF
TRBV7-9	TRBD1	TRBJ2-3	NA	TGTGCCAGCAGTTTCACAGGGGTGGAAGATACGCAGTATTTT	CASSFTGVEDTQYF
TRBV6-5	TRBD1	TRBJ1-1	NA	TGTGCCAGCAGAGCCGGGACAGGGAAGACTGAAGCTTTCTTT	CASRAGTGKTEAFF
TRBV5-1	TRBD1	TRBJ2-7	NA	TGCGCCAGCAGTACAGGGGAAATTAGCTACGAGCAGTACTTC	CASSTGEISYEQYF
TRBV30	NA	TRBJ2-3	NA	TGTGCCCGCTCAGGGGGCACAGATACGCAGTATTTT	CARSGGTDTQYF
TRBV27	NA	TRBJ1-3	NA	TGTGCCAGCAGTTTTGAGGGTCAGCAAGGGAACACCATATATTTT	CASSFEGQQGNTIYF
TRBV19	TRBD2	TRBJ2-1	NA	TGTGCCAGTAGTTCCCAGCGGGAGCCCTCCTACAATGAGCAGTTCTTC	CASSSQREPSYNEQFF
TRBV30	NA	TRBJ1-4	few	TGTGCCTGGAGGTGGGGGCTATCTAATGAAAAACTGTTTTTT	CAWRWGLSNEKLFF
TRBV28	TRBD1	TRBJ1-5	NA	TGTGCCAGCAGTTTACCCACGGGACAGGGGAATCAGCCCCAGCATTTT	CASSLPTGQGNQPQHF
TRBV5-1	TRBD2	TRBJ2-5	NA	TGCGCCAGCCGACTAGCGGGAGGTCTCCTCCAAGAGACCCAGTACTTC	CASRLAGGLLQETQYF
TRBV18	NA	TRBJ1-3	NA	TGTGCCAGCTCCGCAAGACAGGTTAACTCTGGAAACACCATATATTTT	CASSARQVNSGNTIYF